The present T cell receptor (beta chain) was sequenced within a study of shared clonotypes between healthy human individuals. Study details: Each donor contributed plates that comprised three CD4 naive, three CD4 memory, two CD8 naive and one CD8 memory. The study's findings and limits: Sequencing of the sorted subsets was shown by rarefaction to be incomplete despite large depth. Across subsets, estimated richness was generally greater for naive than for memory populations.

Repertoires were generated with immunoSEQ multiplex PCR, while TCRdb's copy carries only in-frame clones and drops some. The sample records around 1,000,000 clones, approximately 77% being singletons. Regarding this clone: Antigen: not known.

The receptor was isolated from a man between 18 and 29 years old in good health. Some clones in this sample may be carry-over from other donors' samples. The sample taken for sequencing was memory CD4+ T cells from PBMCs. The subset: CD45RA-negative fraction.

CDR3 in DNA: TGTGCCAGCAGCGTAGACCCGTCTGATACGCAGTATTTT. Encoded protein: CASSVDPSDTQYF. This chain uses TRBV9 with TRBJ2-3; unclear D gene. Germline V gives CDR1 SGDLS, CDR2 YYNGEE. The CDR3 length is 13 residues. Trimming took off 0 bases at V and 6 bases at J, with 8 bases between the two ends.